This T cell receptor (beta chain) was sequenced during a study of blood T cell repertoires in COVID-19. Study at large: Whether acute or convalescent, the COVID-19 samples came from the United States, Italy and Spain. In each case, the material was cDNA or gDNA derived from T cells, B-cell-depleted T cells, or PBMCs.

This CDR3 spans 17 amino acids. The V and J ends lost 1 base and 2 bases respectively, with 16 bases between them. Germline-derived CDR1 and CDR2 are LGHDT and YNNKEL (reference sequence). As processed by the authors: Nucleated cell counts were estimated from reference gene primer amplification. Assay used: immunoSEQ multiplex PCR; TCRdb lists only in-frame clones, some missing. That table gives V, J and clone size, and the DNA gave D and trimming. The sample includes 90,000 to 120,000 clones, 91% of them seen just once. The sequence came from a human donor in a cohort sampled during active COVID-19. The source material was peripheral blood. V gene TRBV3-1 (or the pseudogene TRBV3-2) combines with J gene TRBJ2-3; D may be TRBD2 (6 bases). The CDR3 loop reads CASSQGQGTGNTDTQYF. CDR3 in DNA: TGTGCCAGCAGCCAAGGTCAAGGGACTGGCAACACAGATACGCAGTATTTT.